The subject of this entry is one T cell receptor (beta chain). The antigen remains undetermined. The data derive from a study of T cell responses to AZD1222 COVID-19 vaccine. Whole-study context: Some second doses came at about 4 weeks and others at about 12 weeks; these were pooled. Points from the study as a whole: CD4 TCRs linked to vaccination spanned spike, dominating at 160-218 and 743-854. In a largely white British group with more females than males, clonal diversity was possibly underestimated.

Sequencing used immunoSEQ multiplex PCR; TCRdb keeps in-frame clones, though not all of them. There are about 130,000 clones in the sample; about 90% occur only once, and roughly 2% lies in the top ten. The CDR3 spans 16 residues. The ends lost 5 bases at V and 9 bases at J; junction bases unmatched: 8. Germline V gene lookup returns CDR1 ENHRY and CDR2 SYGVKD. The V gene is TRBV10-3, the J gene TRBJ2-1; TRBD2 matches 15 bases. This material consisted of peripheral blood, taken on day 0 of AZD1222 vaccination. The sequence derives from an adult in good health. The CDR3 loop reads CAISRTSGGAYGEQFF. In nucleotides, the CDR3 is TGTGCCATCAGTCGGACTAGCGGGGGGGCATATGGTGAGCAGTTCTTC.